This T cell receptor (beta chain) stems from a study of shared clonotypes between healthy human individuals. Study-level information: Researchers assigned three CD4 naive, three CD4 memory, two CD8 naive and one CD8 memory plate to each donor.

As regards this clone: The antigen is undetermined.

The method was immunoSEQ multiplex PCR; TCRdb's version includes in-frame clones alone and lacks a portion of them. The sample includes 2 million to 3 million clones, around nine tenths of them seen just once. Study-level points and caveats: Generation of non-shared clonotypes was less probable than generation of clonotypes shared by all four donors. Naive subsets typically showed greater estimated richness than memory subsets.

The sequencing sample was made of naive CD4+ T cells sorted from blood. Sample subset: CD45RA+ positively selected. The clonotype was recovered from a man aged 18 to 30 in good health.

CDR3 loop: CASSRPGPYEQYF. The CDR3 DNA follows: TGTGCCAGTAGTAGGCCCGGACCCTACGAGCAGTACTTC. The chain is built from TRBV19 and TRBJ2-7, with D unclear. CDR3 length equals 13 residues. V gave up 4 bases and J gave up 2 bases, with 9 bases separating them. The germline V gene encodes CDR1 LNHDA and CDR2 SQIVND (reference sequence).